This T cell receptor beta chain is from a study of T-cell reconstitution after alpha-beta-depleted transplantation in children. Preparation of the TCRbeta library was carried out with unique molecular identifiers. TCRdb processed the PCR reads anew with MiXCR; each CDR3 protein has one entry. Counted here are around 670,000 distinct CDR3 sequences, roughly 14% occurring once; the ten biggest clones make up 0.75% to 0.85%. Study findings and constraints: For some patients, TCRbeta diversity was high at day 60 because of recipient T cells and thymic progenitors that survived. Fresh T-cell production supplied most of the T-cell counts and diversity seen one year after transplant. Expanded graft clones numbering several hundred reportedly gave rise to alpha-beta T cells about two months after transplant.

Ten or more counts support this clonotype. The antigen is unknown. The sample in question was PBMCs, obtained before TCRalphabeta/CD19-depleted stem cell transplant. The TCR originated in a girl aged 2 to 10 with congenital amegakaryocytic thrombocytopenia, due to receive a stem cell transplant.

The CDR3 sequence: CASSQDLYGYTF. The CDR3 DNA reads TGTGCCAGCAGTCAGGACCTCTATGGCTACACCTTC. This chain connects TRBV12-3 or TRBV12-4 to TRBJ1-2, with unresolved D. The germline V and J ends were trimmed by 5 bases and 4 bases, with 8 bases remaining between them. The CDR3 totals 12 residues.